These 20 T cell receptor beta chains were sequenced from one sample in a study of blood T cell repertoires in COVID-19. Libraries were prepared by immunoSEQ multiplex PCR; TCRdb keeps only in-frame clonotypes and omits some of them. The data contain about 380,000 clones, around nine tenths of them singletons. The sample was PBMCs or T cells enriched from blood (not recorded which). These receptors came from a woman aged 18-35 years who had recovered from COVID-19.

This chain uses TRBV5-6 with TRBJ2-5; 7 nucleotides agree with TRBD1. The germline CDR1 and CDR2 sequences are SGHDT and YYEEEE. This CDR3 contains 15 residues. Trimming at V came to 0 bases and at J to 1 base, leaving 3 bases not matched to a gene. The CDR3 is CASSLGGTAQETQYF. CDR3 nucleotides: TGTGCCAGCAGCTTGGGAGGGACAGCCCAAGAGACCCAGTACTTC.

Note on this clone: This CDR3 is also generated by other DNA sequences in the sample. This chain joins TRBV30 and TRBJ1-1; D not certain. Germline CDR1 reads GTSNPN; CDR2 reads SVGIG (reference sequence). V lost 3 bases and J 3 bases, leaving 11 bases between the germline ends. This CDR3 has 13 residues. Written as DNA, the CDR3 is TGTGCCTGGAGCGCCGACTCATACACTGAAGCTTTCTTT. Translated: CAWSADSYTEAFF. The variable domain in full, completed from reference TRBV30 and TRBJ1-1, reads SQTIHQWPATLVQPVGSPLSLECTVEGTSNPNLYWYRQAAGRGLQLLFYSVGIGQISSEVPQNLSASRPQDRQFILSSKKLLLSDSGFYLCAWSADSYTEAFFGQGTRLTVV.

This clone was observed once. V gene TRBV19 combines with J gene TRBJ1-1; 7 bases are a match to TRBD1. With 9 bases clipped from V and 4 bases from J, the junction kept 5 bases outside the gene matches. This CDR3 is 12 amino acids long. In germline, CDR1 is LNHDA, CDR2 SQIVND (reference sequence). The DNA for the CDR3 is TGTGCCAGCAAGTCAGGGGGCACTGAAGCTTTCTTT. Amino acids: CASKSGGTEAFF.

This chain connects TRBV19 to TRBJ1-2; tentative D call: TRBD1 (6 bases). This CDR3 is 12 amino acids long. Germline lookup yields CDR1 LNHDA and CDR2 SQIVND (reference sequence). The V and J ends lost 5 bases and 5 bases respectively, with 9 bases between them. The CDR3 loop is CASSPDRYGYTF. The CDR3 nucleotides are TGTGCCAGTAGTCCGGACAGATATGGCTACACCTTC.

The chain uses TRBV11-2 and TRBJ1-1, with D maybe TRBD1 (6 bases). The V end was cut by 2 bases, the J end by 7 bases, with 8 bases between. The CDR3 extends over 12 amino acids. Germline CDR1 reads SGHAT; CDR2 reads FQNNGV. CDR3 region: CASSLTRGEAFF. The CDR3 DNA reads TGTGCCAGCAGCTTAACCAGGGGTGAAGCTTTCTTT.

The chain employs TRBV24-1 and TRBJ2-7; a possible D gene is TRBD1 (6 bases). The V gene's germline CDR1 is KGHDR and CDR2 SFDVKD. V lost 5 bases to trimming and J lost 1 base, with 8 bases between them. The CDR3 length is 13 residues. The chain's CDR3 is CATSGTVSYEQYF. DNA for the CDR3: TGTGCCACCAGTGGGACAGTGTCCTACGAGCAGTACTTC.

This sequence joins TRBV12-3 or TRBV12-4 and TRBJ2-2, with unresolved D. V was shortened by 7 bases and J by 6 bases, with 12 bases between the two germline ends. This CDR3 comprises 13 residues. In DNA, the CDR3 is TGTGCCAGCACCGCGGTGGTTTCCGGGGAGCTGTTTTTT. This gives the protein CASTAVVSGELFF.

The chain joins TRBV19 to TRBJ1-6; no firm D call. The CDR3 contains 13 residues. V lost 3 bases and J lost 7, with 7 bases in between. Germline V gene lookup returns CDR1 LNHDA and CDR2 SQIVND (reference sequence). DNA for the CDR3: TGTGCCAGTAGTATGACGGGGAATTCACCCCTCCACTTT. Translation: CASSMTGNSPLHF.

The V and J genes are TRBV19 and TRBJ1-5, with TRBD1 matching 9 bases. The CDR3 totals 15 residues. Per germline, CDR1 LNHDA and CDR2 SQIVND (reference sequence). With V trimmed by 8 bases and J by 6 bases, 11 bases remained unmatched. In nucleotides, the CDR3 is TGTGCCAGTGGTCTGGGGGACAGGGCTTTTCAGCCCCAGCATTTT. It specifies CASGLGDRAFQPQHF.

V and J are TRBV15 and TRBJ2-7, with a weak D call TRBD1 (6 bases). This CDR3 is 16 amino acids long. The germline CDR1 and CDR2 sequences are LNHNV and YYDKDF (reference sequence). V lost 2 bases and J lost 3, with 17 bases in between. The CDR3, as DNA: TGTGCCACCAGCAGACACCTTTCAGGGGAGATCTACGAGCAGTACTTC. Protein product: CATSRHLSGEIYEQYF.

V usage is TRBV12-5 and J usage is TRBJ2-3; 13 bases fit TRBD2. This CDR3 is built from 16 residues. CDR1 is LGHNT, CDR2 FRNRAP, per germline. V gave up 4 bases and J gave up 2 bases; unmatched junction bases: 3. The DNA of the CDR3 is TGTGCTAGTGGTTCCGGACTAGCGGGGGCCACAGATACGCAGTATTTT. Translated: CASGSGLAGATDTQYF.

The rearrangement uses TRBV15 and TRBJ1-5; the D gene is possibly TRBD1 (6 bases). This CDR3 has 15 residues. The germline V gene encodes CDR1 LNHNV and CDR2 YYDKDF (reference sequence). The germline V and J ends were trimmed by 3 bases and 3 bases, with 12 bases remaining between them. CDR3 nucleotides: TGTGCCACCAGCAGTGATCGGGGGGCCAATCAGCCCCAGCATTTT. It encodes CATSSDRGANQPQHF.

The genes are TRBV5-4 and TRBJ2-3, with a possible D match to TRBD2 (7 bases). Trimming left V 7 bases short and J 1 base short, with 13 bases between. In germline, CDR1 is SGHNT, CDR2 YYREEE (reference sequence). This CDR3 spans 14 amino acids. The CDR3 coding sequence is TGTGCCAGCGGGGGGGCCTCCCGCACAGATACGCAGTATTTT. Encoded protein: CASGGASRTDTQYF.

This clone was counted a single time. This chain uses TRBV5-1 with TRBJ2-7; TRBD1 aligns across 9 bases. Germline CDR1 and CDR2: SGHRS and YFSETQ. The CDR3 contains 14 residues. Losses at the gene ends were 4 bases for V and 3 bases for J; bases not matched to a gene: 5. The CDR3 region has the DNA TGCGCCAGCAGCGTGGACAGGGGAGGCTACGAGCAGTACTTC. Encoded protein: CASSVDRGGYEQYF.

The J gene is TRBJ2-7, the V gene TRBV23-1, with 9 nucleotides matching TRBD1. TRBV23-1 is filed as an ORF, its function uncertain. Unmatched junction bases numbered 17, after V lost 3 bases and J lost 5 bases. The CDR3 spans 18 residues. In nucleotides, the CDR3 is TGCGCCAGCAGTCATTCGAAGACGTTTCGACAGGGGGGAAACGAGCAGTACTTC. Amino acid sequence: CASSHSKTFRQGGNEQYF.

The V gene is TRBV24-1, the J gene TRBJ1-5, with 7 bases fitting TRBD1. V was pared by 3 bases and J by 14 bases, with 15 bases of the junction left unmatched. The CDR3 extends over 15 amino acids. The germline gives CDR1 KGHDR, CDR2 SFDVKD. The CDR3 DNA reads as TGTGCCACCAGTGATGCCGACCCCGGGACAGCGTACAAGCATTTT. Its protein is CATSDADPGTAYKHF.

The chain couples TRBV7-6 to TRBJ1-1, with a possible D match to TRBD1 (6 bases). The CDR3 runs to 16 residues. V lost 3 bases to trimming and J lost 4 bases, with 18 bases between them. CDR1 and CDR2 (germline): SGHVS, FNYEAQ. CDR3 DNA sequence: TGTGCCAGCAGCTTGGGGGATTTAGGACAGCTCACTGAAGCTTTCTTT. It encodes CASSLGDLGQLTEAFF.

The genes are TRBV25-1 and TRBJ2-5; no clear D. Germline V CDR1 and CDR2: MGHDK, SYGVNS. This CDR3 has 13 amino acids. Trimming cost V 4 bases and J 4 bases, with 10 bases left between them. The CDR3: CASSAKNRETQYF. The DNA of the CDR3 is TGTGCCAGCAGTGCTAAAAATAGAGAGACCCAGTACTTC. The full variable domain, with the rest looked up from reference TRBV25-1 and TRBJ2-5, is EADIYQTPRYLVIGTGKKITLECSQTMGHDKMYWYQQDPGMELHLIHYSYGVNSTEKGDLSSESTVSRIRTEHFPLTLESARPSHTSQYLCASSAKNRETQYFGPGTRLLVL.

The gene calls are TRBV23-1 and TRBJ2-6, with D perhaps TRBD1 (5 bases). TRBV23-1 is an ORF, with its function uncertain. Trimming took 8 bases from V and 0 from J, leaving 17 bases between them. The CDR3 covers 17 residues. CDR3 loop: CASDYRTPHSGANVLTF. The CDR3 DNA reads TGCGCCAGCGATTACAGGACACCCCACTCTGGGGCCAACGTCCTGACTTTC.

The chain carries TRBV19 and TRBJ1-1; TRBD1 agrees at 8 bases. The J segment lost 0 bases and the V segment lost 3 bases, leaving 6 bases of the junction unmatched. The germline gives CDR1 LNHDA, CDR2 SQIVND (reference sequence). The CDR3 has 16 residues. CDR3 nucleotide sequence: TGTGCCAGTAGTATTTTCAGGGGGCGTATGAACACTGAAGCTTTCTTT. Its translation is CASSIFRGRMNTEAFF.